This T cell receptor (beta chain) was identified during a study of T cell responses to AZD1222 COVID-19 vaccine. The germline gives CDR1 SGHRS, CDR2 YFSETQ. The CDR3 has 16 residues. V was shortened by 0 bases and J by 0 bases, with 9 bases between the two germline ends. Assay: immunoSEQ multiplex PCR; the TCRdb copy retains only in-frame clones and omits some. The sample lists roughly 80,000 clones, 88% occurring once. This clone was seen just once. This TCR was sampled from an adult in good health. This material consisted of peripheral blood, taken on day 0 of MenACWY control vaccination. V is TRBV5-1 and J is TRBJ1-4; no clear D. CDR3 in DNA: TGCGCCAGCAGCTTGGGGAACGTGGCAACTAATGAAAAACTGTTTTTT. Translating it yields CASSLGNVATNEKLFF.